The clone carrying this T cell receptor (beta chain) was picked up many times. The antigen is unknown. This CDR3 is also generated by other DNA sequences in the sample. These data come from a study of shared clonotypes between healthy human individuals. Findings of the study overall: Rarefaction demonstrated incomplete sorted-subset sequencing despite large depth. The study drew on few donors, limiting represented genetic and exposure-history diversity. Clonotype sharing across a few donors was observed for 4.5% to 6.5% of naive CD4 clonotypes.

The germline V gene has CDR1 MGHRA and CDR2 YSYEKL. Trimming cost V 4 bases and J 8 bases; bases outside gene matches: 7. CDR3 length: 15 residues. Replicate PCRs from sorted subsets contained around 200 ng DNA, which is approximately 30,000 T cell genomes. Sequencing was performed with immunoSEQ multiplex PCR; in TCRdb, only in-frame clones are kept and a portion is missing. The top ten hold roughly 0.13% of the sample, which has 2 million or so clones, roughly 96% seen once. This sequence joins TRBV4-1 and TRBJ1-4; TRBD1 matches at 10 bases. The clonotype comes from a man between 18 and 29 years old in good health. The specimen was naive CD4+ T cells sorted from blood. The sample's subset: CD45RA+ positively selected. The CDR3 DNA sequence: TGCGCCAGCAGCCCGGACAGGGGGAAGGGGGAAAAACTGTTTTTT. Its protein product is CASSPDRGKGEKLFF.